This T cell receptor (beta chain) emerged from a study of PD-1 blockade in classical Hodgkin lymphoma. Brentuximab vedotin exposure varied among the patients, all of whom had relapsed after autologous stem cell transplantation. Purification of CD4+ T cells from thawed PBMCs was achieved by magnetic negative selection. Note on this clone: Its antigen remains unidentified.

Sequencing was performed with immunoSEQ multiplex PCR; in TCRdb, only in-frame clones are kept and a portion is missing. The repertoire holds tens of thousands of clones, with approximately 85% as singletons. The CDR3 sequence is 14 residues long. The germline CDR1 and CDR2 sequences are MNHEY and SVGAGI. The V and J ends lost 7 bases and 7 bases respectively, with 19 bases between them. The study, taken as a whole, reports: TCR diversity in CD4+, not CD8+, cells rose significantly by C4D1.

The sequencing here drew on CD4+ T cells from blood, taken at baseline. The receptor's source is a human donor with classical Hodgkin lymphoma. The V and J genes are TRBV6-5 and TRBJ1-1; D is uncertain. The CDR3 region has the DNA TGTGCCAGCACCCGACGAACCAAAAGAGATGAAGCTTTCTTT. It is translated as CASTRRTKRDEAFF.